This T cell receptor (beta chain) was found in a study of vaccination effects on CD4 cells after COVID-19. Study overall: Two doses of BNT162b2 or mRNA-1273 vaccine were administered to participants. Study-level points and caveats: Convalescent patients in the study were few, and early post-infection timepoints were absent.

After around 10 days in culture, the CD4+ T cells were isolated. Vaccinees lacked prior SARS-CoV-2 infection and tested negative for nucleocapsid antibodies. Germline trimming cut 5 bases from V and 4 bases from J; bases unmatched to any gene: 9. This CDR3 has 15 residues. Germline lookup yields CDR1 SGHAT and CDR2 FQNNGV. A remark on this clone: Its antigen is currently unknown.

Some clones are missing from TCRdb's copy, which holds only in-frame ones; the method was immunoSEQ multiplex PCR. This sample has 50,000 or so clones, with approximately 70% found just once. The rearrangement links TRBV11-2 to TRBJ2-7, with TRBD2 matching 9 bases. The source of this sequence is a human donor who received a COVID-19 vaccine. The specimen comprised CD4+ T cells from PBMCs cultured without peptide, sampled before COVID-19 vaccination. CDR3 bases: TGTGCCAGCAGCCCTCCGACTAGCGGTATATACGAGCAGTACTTC. Protein sequence: CASSPPTSGIYEQYF.